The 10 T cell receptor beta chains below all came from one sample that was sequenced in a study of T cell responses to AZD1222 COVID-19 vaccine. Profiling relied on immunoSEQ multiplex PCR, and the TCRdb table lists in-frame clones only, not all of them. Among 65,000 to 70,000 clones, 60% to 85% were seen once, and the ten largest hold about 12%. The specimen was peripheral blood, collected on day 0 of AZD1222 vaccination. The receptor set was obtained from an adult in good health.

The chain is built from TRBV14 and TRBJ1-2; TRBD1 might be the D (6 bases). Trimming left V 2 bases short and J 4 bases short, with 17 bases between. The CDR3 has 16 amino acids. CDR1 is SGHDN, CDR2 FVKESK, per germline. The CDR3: CASSQPGVEGGYGYTF. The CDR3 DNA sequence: TGTGCCAGCAGCCAACCTGGGGTGGAAGGGGGCTATGGCTACACCTTC.

Here the CDR3 DNA reads TGCAGCGTAGGGACTAGCGGGGGGGCCGGAGAGACCCAGTACTTC. This codes for CSVGTSGGAGETQYF. The chain has TRBV29-1 and TRBJ2-5, with 16 bases that match TRBD2. Germline CDR1 reads SQVTM; CDR2 reads ANQGSEA. Germline trimming cut 6 bases from V and 4 bases from J; bases unmatched to any gene: 5. The CDR3 is made up of 15 amino acids.

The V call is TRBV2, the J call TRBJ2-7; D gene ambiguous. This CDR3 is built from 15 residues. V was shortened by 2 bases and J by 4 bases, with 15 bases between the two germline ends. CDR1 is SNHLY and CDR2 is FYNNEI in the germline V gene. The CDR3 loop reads CASSEKLRVAYEQYF. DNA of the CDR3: TGTGCCAGCAGTGAAAAGCTTCGGGTCGCGTACGAGCAGTACTTC.

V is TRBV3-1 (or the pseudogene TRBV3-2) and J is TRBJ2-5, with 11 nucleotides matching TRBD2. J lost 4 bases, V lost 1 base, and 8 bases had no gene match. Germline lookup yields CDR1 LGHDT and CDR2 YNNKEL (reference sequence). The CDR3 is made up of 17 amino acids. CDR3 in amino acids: CASSQAFGTSGLETQYF. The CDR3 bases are TGTGCCAGCAGCCAAGCTTTCGGGACTAGCGGTTTAGAGACCCAGTACTTC.

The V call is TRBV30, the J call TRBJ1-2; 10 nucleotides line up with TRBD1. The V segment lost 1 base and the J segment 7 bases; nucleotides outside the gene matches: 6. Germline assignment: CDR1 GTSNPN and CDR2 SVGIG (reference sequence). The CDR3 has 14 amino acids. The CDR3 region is CAWSGDRGHRGYTF. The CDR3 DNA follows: TGTGCCTGGAGTGGGGACAGGGGTCATCGTGGCTACACCTTC.

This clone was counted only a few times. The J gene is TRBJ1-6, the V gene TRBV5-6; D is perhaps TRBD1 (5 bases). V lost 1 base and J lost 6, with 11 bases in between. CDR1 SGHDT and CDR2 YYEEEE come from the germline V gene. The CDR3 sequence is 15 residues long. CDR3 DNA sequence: TGTGCCAGCAGCTTGAGGGCAGGGACTAATTCACCCCTCCACTTT. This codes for CASSLRAGTNSPLHF.

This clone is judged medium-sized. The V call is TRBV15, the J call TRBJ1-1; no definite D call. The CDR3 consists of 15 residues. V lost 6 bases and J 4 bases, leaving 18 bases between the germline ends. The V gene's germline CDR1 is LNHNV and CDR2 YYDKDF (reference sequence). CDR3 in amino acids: CATRGSASDFTEAFF. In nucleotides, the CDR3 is TGTGCCACCAGGGGGTCAGCCTCTGACTTCACTGAAGCTTTCTTT.

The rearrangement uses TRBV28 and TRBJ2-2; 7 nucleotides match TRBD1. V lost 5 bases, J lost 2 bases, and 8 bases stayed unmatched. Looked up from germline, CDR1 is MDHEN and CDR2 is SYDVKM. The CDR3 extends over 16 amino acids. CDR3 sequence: CASSKTTGRNTGELFF. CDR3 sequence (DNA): TGTGCCAGCAGTAAGACGACAGGGAGAAACACCGGGGAGCTGTTTTTT. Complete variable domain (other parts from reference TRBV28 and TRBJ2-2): DVKVTQSSRYLVKRTGEKVFLECVQDMDHENMFWYRQDPGLGLRLIYFSYDVKMKEKGDIPEGYSVSREKKERFSLILESASTNQTSMYLCASSKTTGRNTGELFFGEGSRLTVL.

The CDR3 loop is CASSLWAKPQYF. CDR3 DNA sequence: TGTGCCAGCAGCTTATGGGCGAAGCCCCAGTACTTC. The chain links TRBV11-2 to TRBJ2-5; no clear D. The germline V gene has CDR1 SGHAT and CDR2 FQNNGV. V was clipped by 2 bases and J by 9 bases, with 10 bases between them. The CDR3 length is 12 residues.

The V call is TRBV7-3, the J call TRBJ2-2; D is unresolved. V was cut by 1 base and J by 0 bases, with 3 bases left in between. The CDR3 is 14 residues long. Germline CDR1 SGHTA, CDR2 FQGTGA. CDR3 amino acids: CASSLIPNTGELFF. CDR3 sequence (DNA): TGTGCCAGCAGCTTAATACCGAACACCGGGGAGCTGTTTTTT. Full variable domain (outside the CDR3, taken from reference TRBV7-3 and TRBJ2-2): GAGVSQTPSNKVTEKGKYVELRCDPISGHTALYWYRQSLGQGPEFLIYFQGTGAADDSGLPNDRFFAVRPEGSVSTLKIQRTERGDSAVYLCASSLIPNTGELFFGEGSRLTVL.